What follows are 16 T cell receptor beta chains derived from one specimen sequenced in a study of shared clonotypes between healthy human individuals. Selected positively for CCR7 and CD45RO-negative, naive CD8 cells excluded terminally differentiated effector memory CD45RA+ cells. Profiled with immunoSEQ multiplex PCR; TCRdb holds only in-frame clones, not every one. The sample has millions of clones; roughly 95% are singletons. The source material was naive CD8+ T cells sorted from blood. The receptor set was obtained from a man between 18 and 35 years old in good health.

The V call is TRBV5-4, the J call TRBJ2-7, with TRBD1 matching over 10 bases. The CDR3 is made up of 13 amino acids. Germline V gene sequence: CDR1 SGHNT, CDR2 YYREEE (reference sequence). Losses at the gene ends were 7 bases for V and 9 bases for J; bases not matched to a gene: 10. CDR3 nucleotide sequence: TGTGCCAGCGGGACAGGGGAGATGTTTGGGCAGTACTTC. Protein product: CASGTGEMFGQYF.

This clone came up once. This chain uses TRBV30 with TRBJ2-7; possibly TRBD2 for D (6 bases). V shed 5 bases and J shed 4 bases, with 9 bases lying between them. The CDR3 has 11 residues. CDR1 is GTSNPN and CDR2 is SVGIG in the germline V gene (reference sequence). The CDR3 region has the DNA TGTGCCTGGCAGGAGGGGTACGAGCAGTACTTC. It specifies CAWQEGYEQYF.

The V call is TRBV27, the J call TRBJ2-7; D is perhaps TRBD1 (7 bases). The length of the CDR3 is 14 residues. Trimming took off 10 bases at V and 6 bases at J, with 22 bases between the two ends. Germline assignment: CDR1 MNHEY and CDR2 SMNVEV (reference sequence). The CDR3 nucleotides read TGTGCCACTACACAGGGGTTGGGGGGAGGCGAGCAGTACTTC. It encodes CATTQGLGGGEQYF.

As for this clone: In the same sample, other DNA sequences code for this CDR3. The chain links TRBV6-6 to TRBJ2-7; no clear D. Trimming took 0 bases from V and 0 from J, leaving 3 bases between them. Germline-derived CDR1 and CDR2 are MNHNY and SVGAGI (reference sequence). The CDR3 length is 13 residues. The CDR3 coding sequence is TGTGCCAGCAGTTACTCGAGCTCCTACGAGCAGTACTTC. Protein product: CASSYSSSYEQYF.

The V gene is TRBV30, the J gene TRBJ2-3; 7 positions match TRBD2. This CDR3 spans 15 amino acids. Germline V gene data show CDR1 as GTSNPN and CDR2 as SVGIG (reference sequence). V was clipped by 0 bases and J by 5 bases; unmatched bases: 8. The CDR3 spells CAWSVLGGRGDTQYF. CDR3 sequence (DNA): TGTGCCTGGAGTGTTCTTGGAGGGAGGGGAGATACGCAGTATTTT. Complete variable domain (other parts from reference TRBV30 and TRBJ2-3): SQTIHQWPATLVQPVGSPLSLECTVEGTSNPNLYWYRQAAGRGLQLLFYSVGIGQISSEVPQNLSASRPQDRQFILSSKKLLLSDSGFYLCAWSVLGGRGDTQYFGPGTRLTVL.

V and J are TRBV13 and TRBJ1-2, with TRBD1 matching 10 bases. This CDR3 is built from 17 residues. Germline-derived CDR1 and CDR2 are PRHDT and FYEKMQ (reference sequence). J gave up 3 bases and V 4 bases, and 11 bases lay outside the gene matches. The CDR3 DNA reads as TGTGCCAGCAGCTCCCCCCTCGACAGGGGGCCTGACTATGGCTACACCTTC. Its protein is CASSSPLDRGPDYGYTF.

The chain is built from TRBV29-1 and TRBJ2-3; D is possibly TRBD2 (7 bases). CDR3 length: 13 residues. Deletions cut 4 bases from V and 2 bases from J, with 10 bases between. From germline, CDR1 is SQVTM and CDR2 ANQGSEA. The CDR3 DNA sequence: TGCAGCGTTGTACGGGGGGCCACAGATACGCAGTATTTT. This translates into CSVVRGATDTQYF.

The chain links TRBV18 to TRBJ2-3, with 14 bases fitting TRBD2. This CDR3 region has 18 residues. Germline-derived CDR1 and CDR2 are KGHSH and LQKENI. V lost 2 bases and J lost 4; bases outside the gene matches: 8. Written as DNA, the CDR3 is TGTGCCAGCTCACCAACTTGGGGGACTAGCGGGAGCTCAGATACGCAGTATTTT. It codes for CASSPTWGTSGSSDTQYF. The entire variable domain, with the rest obtained from reference TRBV18 and TRBJ2-3, is as follows: NAGVMQNPRHLVRRRGQEARLRCSPMKGHSHVYWYRQLPEEGLKFMVYLQKENIIDESGMPKERFSAEFPKEGPSILRIQQVVRGDSAAYFCASSPTWGTSGSSDTQYFGPGTRLTVL.

This chain connects TRBV2 to TRBJ1-2; TRBD1 might be the D (5 bases). The germline V gene encodes CDR1 SNHLY and CDR2 FYNNEI. Trimming pared 1 base from V and 4 bases from J, leaving 7 bases between. There are 13 residues in the CDR3. The CDR3 DNA follows: TGTGCCAGCAGTGAAGGGGGGACCTATGGCTACACCTTC. Its protein product is CASSEGGTYGYTF. Based on the CDR3 plus reference TRBV2 and TRBJ1-2, the full variable domain is EPEVTQTPSHQVTQMGQEVILRCVPISNHLYFYWYRQILGQKVEFLVSFYNNEISEKSEIFDDQFSVERPDGSNFTLKIRSTKLEDSAMYFCASSEGGTYGYTFGSGTRLTVV.

This rearrangement joins TRBV13 to TRBJ1-1, with 7 positions matching TRBD1. This CDR3 has 15 amino acids. The germline gives CDR1 PRHDT, CDR2 FYEKMQ (reference sequence). V trimming: 5 bases; J trimming: 1 base; junction bases outside the gene matches: 7. The CDR3 here is CASSPIGTENTEAFF. The DNA for the CDR3 is TGTGCCAGCAGCCCCATCGGGACAGAGAACACTGAAGCTTTCTTT.

For the CDR3, the DNA is TGTGCCTGGGGACCACTGACAGGGGGGGATAACTATGGCTACACCTTC. Encoded protein: CAWGPLTGGDNYGYTF. This chain uses TRBV30 with TRBJ1-2; 9 positions agree with TRBD1. J was trimmed by 1 base and V by 5 bases; bases with no gene match: 11. This CDR3 region has 16 residues. From germline, CDR1 is GTSNPN and CDR2 SVGIG (reference sequence).

The chain employs TRBV10-3 and TRBJ2-1, with TRBD2 identical over 7 bases. Germline CDR1 and CDR2: ENHRY and SYGVKD. Germline trimming cut 6 bases from V and 5 bases from J; bases unmatched to any gene: 10. The CDR3 contains 15 residues. This chain's CDR3 is CAIRQSGIVHNEQFF. Here the CDR3 DNA reads TGTGCCATCAGACAAAGCGGGATAGTACACAATGAGCAGTTCTTC.

A single count supports this clone. The V call is TRBV7-8, the J call TRBJ2-7; D remains unclear. V shed 0 bases and J shed 5 bases, with 11 bases lying between them. The CDR3 consists of 14 residues. Germline CDR1 and CDR2: SGHVS and FQNEAQ. The CDR3: CASSLASTGNEQYF. CDR3 bases: TGTGCCAGCAGCTTAGCTAGCACCGGAAACGAGCAGTACTTC.

The gene calls are TRBV11-2 and TRBJ2-2; D unclear. Germline lookup yields CDR1 SGHAT and CDR2 FQNNGV. This CDR3 has 15 residues. Trimming cost V 5 bases and J 6 bases, with 16 bases left between them. CDR3 loop: CASSPSPYLAGELFF. CDR3 coding DNA: TGTGCCAGCAGCCCGAGCCCTTACTTGGCCGGGGAGCTGTTTTTT.

V gene TRBV13 combines with J gene TRBJ1-5, with 8 bases that match TRBD1. V gave up 5 bases and J gave up 4 bases; unmatched junction bases: 7. Germline assignment: CDR1 PRHDT and CDR2 FYEKMQ (reference sequence). CDR3 length equals 15 residues. Here the CDR3 reads CASSPGQGGNQPQHF. Here the CDR3 DNA reads TGTGCCAGCAGCCCAGGACAGGGTGGAAATCAGCCCCAGCATTTT.

The V gene is TRBV27, the J gene TRBJ1-1; perhaps TRBD1 as D (6 bases). The V end lost 3 bases, the J end lost 6 bases, and 14 bases lay between the germline ends. Germline values: CDR1 MNHEY, CDR2 SMNVEV (reference sequence). This CDR3 contains 14 residues. This CDR3 is CASSLGGAGSEAFF. As DNA, the CDR3 is TGTGCCAGCAGTTTGGGGGGCGCCGGGTCTGAAGCTTTCTTT.